Listed below are T cell receptor beta chains from one sample, sequenced in a study of blood T cell repertoires in COVID-19. Profiling relied on immunoSEQ multiplex PCR, and the TCRdb table lists in-frame clones only, not all of them. Of fewer than 150,000 clones listed, over 80% are singletons. Sequencing was performed on peripheral blood. All receptors come from a woman aged 70 to 79 with acute or convalescent COVID-19. CDR3s include the opening cysteine and the closing phenylalanine or tryptophan. The order of the fields is CDR3 length, V gene, clone size, CDR3 protein. Not every row has a clone size; where given, it reads once, few, many or a size class.

15 TRBV5-4 NA CASSYPGQGVYGYTF
18 TRBV11-3 NA CASSPGTSGGDSYNEQFF
14 TRBV9 NA CASASGRVYNEQFF
13 TRBV7-9 NA CASSMQGRTEAFF
17 TRBV4-2 NA CASSQGTSGVNTGELFF
14 TRBV21-1 few CASSTDRQPAEQYF
17 TRBV28 NA CASSSQTGVSGANVLTF
14 TRBV5-1 once CASSDAGFWTEAFF
14 TRBV6-5 NA CASRDSGEGEKLFF
15 TRBV28 NA CASSLRGKGNTEAFF
13 TRBV6-5 NA CASRRGGVYEQYF
12 TRBV20-1 NA CSASHRSQPQHF
13 TRBV2 NA CASRNGVGQPQHF
15 TRBV5-1 NA CASSDPGLLNGELFF
17 TRBV28 NA CASSILQGSLVDSPLHF
14 TRBV30 few CAWSAGQSYTEAFF
15 TRBV2 NA CASSGGLSRWTEAFF
18 TRBV4-1 NA CASSQAPLGDSSGNTIYF
16 TRBV6-5 NA CASSYSGPGQGDGYTF
16 TRBV5-4 NA CASSSSGDGGRNTIYF
13 TRBV12-5 NA CATDRGGTDTQYF
14 TRBV28 NA CASSLDRYDYGYTF
17 TRBV28 few CASYSRTAERRTGELFF
19 TRBV7-9 NA CASSLARSGGGFDSSEQYF
17 TRBV5-6 NA CASSLVGYAGWNTEAFF
14 TRBV7-9 NA CASRKQGVNYGYTF
14 TRBV9 NA CASSSRGGRETQYF
14 TRBV6-5 few CASSSYRFNYGYTF
17 TRBV4-1 once CASSQGWLAGLGETQYF
17 TRBV13 few CASSLIPASGGRNEQFF
15 TRBV28 NA CASRPPTGTTGELFF
18 TRBV19 NA CASSFTGTSGGSTDTQYF
15 TRBV5-1 few CASSLVGQGGDEQFF
12 TRBV3-1/TRBV3-2 NA CASSQDNYGYTF
15 TRBV18 NA CASSPDVQGAYGYTF
14 TRBV6-5 NA CASSYSVDTQPQHF
17 TRBV5-4 NA CATQLAQGIDHRDEQFF
14 TRBV7-3 NA CASSYGTGQGGYTF
19 TRBV29-1 few CSVEWTGGRRICSNQPQHF
18 TRBV11-2 NA CASSLWGQGSSYNSPLHF
14 TRBV18 NA CASSPSRGNEKLFF
13 TRBV3-1/TRBV3-2 NA CASSQEGTSGAFF
15 TRBV10-3 NA CAISESFSGNTEAFF
16 TRBV5-4 NA CASSSPRDRVNSPLHF
17 TRBV11-2 NA CASSLPGQSYSGNTIYF
14 TRBV9 NA CASSVMGGGNTIYF
12 TRBV3-1/TRBV3-2 NA CASSLDFNEQFF
14 TRBV18 NA CASSPEELGGEQYF
11 TRBV12-3/TRBV12-4 NA CASSLTGYQHF
15 TRBV7-3 medium-sized CASSFTVTGANVLTF
12 TRBV28 NA CASSPPALRAFF
13 TRBV11-3 NA CASTNTSGNTIYF
16 TRBV10-1 NA CASSDRTGESNYGYTF
14 TRBV2 NA CASSVSGVNSPLHF
14 TRBV18 NA CASSSPGDRNVLTF
17 TRBV7-3 NA CASSPGIVGTTTYEQYF
18 TRBV7-9 NA CASSFSGTGAPSNQPQHF
16 TRBV4-1 NA CASSQAGTGVSNEQFF
16 TRBV11-1 NA CASSSLGRAHTGELFF